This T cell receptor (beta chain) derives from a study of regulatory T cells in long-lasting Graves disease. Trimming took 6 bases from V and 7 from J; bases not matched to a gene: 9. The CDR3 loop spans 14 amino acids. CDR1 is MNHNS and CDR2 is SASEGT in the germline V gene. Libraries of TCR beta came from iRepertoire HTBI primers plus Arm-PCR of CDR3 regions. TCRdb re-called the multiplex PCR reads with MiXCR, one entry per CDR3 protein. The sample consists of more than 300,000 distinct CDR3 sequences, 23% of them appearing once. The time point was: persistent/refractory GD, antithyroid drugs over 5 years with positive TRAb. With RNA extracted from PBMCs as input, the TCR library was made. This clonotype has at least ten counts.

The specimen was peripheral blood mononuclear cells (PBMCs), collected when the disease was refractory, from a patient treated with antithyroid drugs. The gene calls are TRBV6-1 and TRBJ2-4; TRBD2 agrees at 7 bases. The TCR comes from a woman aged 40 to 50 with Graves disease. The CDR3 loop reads CASRVWGGKNIQYF. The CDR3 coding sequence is TGTGCCAGCAGGGTATGGGGAGGGAAGAACATTCAGTACTTC.